The 13 T cell receptor beta chains below come from one sample, sequenced in a study of blood T cell repertoires in COVID-19. Produced via immunoSEQ multiplex PCR; TCRdb's table is partial and in-frame only. The sample lists about 73,000 clones; roughly 89% were seen once. The sequenced material came from peripheral blood. All receptors come from a man at least 80 years old with acute or convalescent COVID-19.

This chain uses TRBV13 with TRBJ2-3; 11 positions agree with TRBD2. The junction had 4 bases not matched to a gene; V was cut back by 1 base and J by 4 bases. The CDR3 sequence is 16 residues long. CDR1 PRHDT and CDR2 FYEKMQ come from the germline V gene (reference sequence). CDR3 nucleotides: TGTGCCAGCAGCTTAGTACGTAGCGGGAGGGCAGATACGCAGTATTTT. It codes for CASSLVRSGRADTQYF.

Concerning this clone: This same CDR3 is encoded by further DNA sequences in the sample. The V call is TRBV5-4, the J call TRBJ1-4, with 9 bases that match TRBD1. V gave up 4 bases and J gave up 6 bases; unmatched junction bases: 4. Germline V CDR1 and CDR2: SGHNT, YYREEE (reference sequence). The CDR3 is 14 amino acids. The CDR3 sequence is CASSTGQGHEKLFF. In DNA, the CDR3 is TGTGCCAGCAGCACGGGACAGGGCCATGAAAAACTGTTTTTT.

This rearrangement joins TRBV6-5 to TRBJ2-2; maybe TRBD1 (6 bases). V was trimmed by 8 bases and J by 4 bases, leaving 17 bases between them. CDR3 size: 15 residues. The germline CDR1 and CDR2 sequences are MNHEY and SVGAGI. This CDR3 is CASVKGVEGTGELFF. CDR3 in DNA: TGTGCCAGCGTTAAGGGGGTCGAGGGCACCGGGGAGCTGTTTTTT.

CDR3 loop: CASSISKGLLGSGANVLTF. CDR3 bases: TGTGCCAGTAGTATATCCAAAGGACTGCTTGGCTCTGGGGCCAACGTCCTGACTTTC. The genes are TRBV19 and TRBJ2-6, with D possibly TRBD2 on 5 matching bases. CDR1 LNHDA and CDR2 SQIVND come from the germline V gene (reference sequence). CDR3 length equals 19 residues. V lost 2 bases to trimming and J lost 0 bases, with 17 bases between them.

The chain carries TRBV10-3 and TRBJ1-4; the D gene is possibly TRBD1 (5 bases). This CDR3 region has 14 residues. V was clipped by 2 bases and J by 2 bases, with 6 bases between them. Germline assignment: CDR1 ENHRY and CDR2 SYGVKD. CDR3 residues: CAISETGTNEKLFF. CDR3 DNA sequence: TGTGCCATCAGTGAGACAGGTACTAATGAAAAACTGTTTTTT.

J is TRBJ1-3 and V is TRBV6-5; possible D gene TRBD1, 5 bases. With 8 bases removed from V and 0 bases from J, the gap between germline ends came to 14 bases. In germline, CDR1 is MNHEY, CDR2 SVGAGI. This CDR3 is 15 amino acids long. CDR3 residues: CASGGKALSGNTIYF. The CDR3 nucleotides read TGTGCCAGCGGGGGGAAGGCCCTCTCTGGAAACACCATATATTTT.

The chain joins TRBV20-1 to TRBJ2-1, with a possible D match to TRBD2 (6 bases). This CDR3 is 14 amino acids long. Germline CDR1 and CDR2: DFQATT and SNEGSKA (reference sequence). V was trimmed by 3 bases and J by 6 bases, leaving 15 bases between them. The CDR3 protein is CSASSTGVSNEQFF. DNA of the CDR3: TGCAGTGCTAGTTCTACGGGAGTAAGCAATGAGCAGTTCTTC.

The chain is built from TRBV5-1 and TRBJ2-5; 8 nucleotides agree with TRBD1. The germline CDR1 and CDR2 sequences are SGHRS and YFSETQ. V lost 4 bases and J lost 4; bases outside the gene matches: 12. The CDR3 is 16 amino acids. This chain's CDR3 is CASSPDPSTGGETQYF. CDR3 coding DNA: TGCGCCAGCAGCCCTGACCCCTCCACAGGGGGAGAGACCCAGTACTTC.

This clone showed up just once. Just one base apart from a much larger clone, this may be a read error. This CDR3 is also generated by other DNA sequences in the sample. The chain uses TRBV7-9 and TRBJ2-2; D ambiguous. The CDR3 loop spans 14 amino acids. V was shortened by 1 base and J by 2 bases, with 5 bases between the two germline ends. Germline lookup yields CDR1 SEHNR and CDR2 FQNEAQ (reference sequence). CDR3 sequence reads: CASSLDSNTGELFF. The CDR3, as DNA: TGTGCCAGCAGCTTAGACTCAAACACCGGGGAGCTGTTTTTT.

The genes are TRBV7-9 and TRBJ2-1; D gene unclear. In germline, CDR1 is SEHNR, CDR2 FQNEAQ (reference sequence). CDR3 length equals 12 residues. The V and J ends lost 4 bases and 10 bases respectively, with 11 bases between them. DNA for the CDR3: TGTGCCAGCAGCTACTCCGCACGGGAGCAGTTCTTC. Protein product: CASSYSAREQFF.

This rearrangement joins TRBV18 to TRBJ2-4, with D possibly being TRBD2 (6 bases). This CDR3 is built from 15 residues. Looked up from germline, CDR1 is KGHSH and CDR2 is LQKENI. The V end lost 2 bases, the J end lost 0 bases, and 8 bases lay between the germline ends. CDR3 DNA sequence: TGTGCCAGCTCACCAGCGGGGCTAGCCAAAAACATTCAGTACTTC. Amino acids: CASSPAGLAKNIQYF.

The chain carries TRBV28 and TRBJ2-7; 12 bases align to TRBD1. V gave up 6 bases and J gave up 7 bases; unmatched junction bases: 7. The V gene's germline CDR1 is MDHEN and CDR2 SYDVKM. The CDR3 spans 14 residues. CDR3: CASSSGQGAREQYF. CDR3 nucleotide sequence: TGTGCCAGCAGCTCGGGACAGGGGGCGAGGGAGCAGTACTTC. Complete variable domain (other parts from reference TRBV28 and TRBJ2-7): DVKVTQSSRYLVKRTGEKVFLECVQDMDHENMFWYRQDPGLGLRLIYFSYDVKMKEKGDIPEGYSVSREKKERFSLILESASTNQTSMYLCASSSGQGAREQYFGPGTRLTVT.

The rearrangement joins TRBV5-1 to TRBJ1-2; possibly TRBD1 for D (5 bases). This CDR3 region has 15 residues. Trimming pared 4 bases from V and 0 bases from J, leaving 13 bases between. Germline V lookup: CDR1 SGHRS, CDR2 YFSETQ. The CDR3: CASSPSDRTNYGYTF. In DNA, the CDR3 is TGCGCCAGCAGCCCCAGCGACAGAACTAACTATGGCTACACCTTC.